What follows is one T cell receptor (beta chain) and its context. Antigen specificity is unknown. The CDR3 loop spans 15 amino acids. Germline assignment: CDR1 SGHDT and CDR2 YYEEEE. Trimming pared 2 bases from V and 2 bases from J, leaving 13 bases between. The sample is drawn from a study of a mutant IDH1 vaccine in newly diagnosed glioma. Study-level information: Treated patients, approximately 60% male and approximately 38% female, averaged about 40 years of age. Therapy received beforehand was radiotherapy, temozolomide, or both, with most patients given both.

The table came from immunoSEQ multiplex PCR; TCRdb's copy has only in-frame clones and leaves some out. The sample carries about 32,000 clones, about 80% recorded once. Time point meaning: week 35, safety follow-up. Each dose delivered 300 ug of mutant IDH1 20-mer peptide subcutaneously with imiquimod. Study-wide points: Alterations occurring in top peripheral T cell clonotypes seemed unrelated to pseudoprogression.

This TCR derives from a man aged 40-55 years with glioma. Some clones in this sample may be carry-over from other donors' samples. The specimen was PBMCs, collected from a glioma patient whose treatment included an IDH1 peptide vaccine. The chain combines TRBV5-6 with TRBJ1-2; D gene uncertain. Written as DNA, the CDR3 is TGTGCCAGCAGCTTTCTAATTGGACTGAACTATGGCTACACCTTC. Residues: CASSFLIGLNYGYTF.